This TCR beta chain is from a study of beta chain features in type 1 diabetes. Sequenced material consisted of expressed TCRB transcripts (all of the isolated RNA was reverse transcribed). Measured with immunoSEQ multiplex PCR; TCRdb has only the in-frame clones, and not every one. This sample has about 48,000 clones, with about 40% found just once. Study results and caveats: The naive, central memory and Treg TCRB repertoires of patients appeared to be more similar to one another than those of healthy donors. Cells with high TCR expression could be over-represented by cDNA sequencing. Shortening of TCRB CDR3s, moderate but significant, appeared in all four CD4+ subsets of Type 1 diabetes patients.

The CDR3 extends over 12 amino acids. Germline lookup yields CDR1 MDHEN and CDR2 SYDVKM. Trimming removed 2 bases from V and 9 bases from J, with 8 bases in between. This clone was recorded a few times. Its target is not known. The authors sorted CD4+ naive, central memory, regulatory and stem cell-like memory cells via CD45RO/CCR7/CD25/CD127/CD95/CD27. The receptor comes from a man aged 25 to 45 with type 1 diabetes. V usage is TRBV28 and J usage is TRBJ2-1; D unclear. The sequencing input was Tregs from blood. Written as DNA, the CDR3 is TGTGCCAGCAGTTTAAGTACGGTTGAGCAGTTCTTC. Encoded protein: CASSLSTVEQFF.